The clone carrying this T cell receptor (beta chain) occurred a few times. The antigen is unknown. The source of the sample is a study of post-analysis software for immune sequencing data. Looking at the study overall: Relapsing-remitting, secondary progressive and progressive-relapsing multiple sclerosis courses were included.

The TCR beta cDNA libraries contained unique molecular identifiers. TCRdb called the PCR reads again in MiXCR, with one record for every CDR3 protein. Of 650,000 to 850,000 distinct CDR3 sequences detected, roughly 50% appear once; the ten largest clones hold 4.6%. Study-level findings and limits: Co-batched samples clustered tightly together by F measure. TRBV5-6, TRBV5-1 and TRBV20-1 were among four or five TRBV segments more frequent in patients than controls. Normalized Chao1 diversity was significantly lower in multiple sclerosis patients than in controls.

Losses at the gene ends were 5 bases for V and 0 bases for J; bases not matched to a gene: 8. This CDR3 is built from 15 residues. Germline V CDR1 and CDR2: DFQATT, SNEGSKA (reference sequence). This receptor was identified in a girl aged 10 to 17 with multiple sclerosis. The source material was blood. The V and J genes are TRBV20-1 and TRBJ2-7; 9 bases fit TRBD2. CDR3 nucleotide sequence: TGCAGTGCTGAGACTAGCGGACCGAGCTCCTACGAGCAGTACTTC. Protein product: CSAETSGPSSYEQYF.